This T cell receptor beta chain originates from a study of blood T cell repertoires in COVID-19 (TCRdb year 2020). With regard to the full study: Samples covering the acute and convalescent phases of COVID-19 were provided by collaborators in the United States, Italy and Spain. The material from the prospective study consisted of cDNA or gDNA derived from T cells, B-cell-depleted T cells, or PBMCs. Subjects who had been exposed to COVID-19, were actively infected with it, or had recovered from it provided the deeply sampled blood TCRbeta repertoires that made up the dataset. A freely available public database, intended as a resource for researchers studying the immune response to SARS-CoV-2, is where the repertoires were released. The samples were drawn from two sources: the first 160 participants of the ongoing ImmuneRACE study, and 1,000 to 1,500 subjects contributed by 6 global collaborators. The sample metadata nearly always contained a de-identified subject ID, COVID-19 status, age in years and sex. HLA class I and class II types, where available, came from metadata supplied by the sample provider rather than from assay-based typing. Study-wide conclusions, independent of this receptor: The quantity of clinical and demographic metadata differed by source and by participant and was supplied without curation.

Including the terminal cysteine and phenylalanine, the CDR3 comprises 14 residues. Only the CDR3 DNA is retained, 42 bases long and in frame from the first base. The junction carries 10 bases between V and J, which are trimmed by 3 bases and 1 base respectively. Via the germline V gene (reference sequence), CDR1 is SEHNR and CDR2 FQNEAQ. Concerning this clone: It has no known antigen specificity. Base qualities are missing; no much larger clone stands one base away.

Participants in the prospective study were enrolled through a virtual design, were aged about 18 to 90 years, and lived in about two dozen United States geographic areas. To assign participants to cohorts, the prospective study relied on clinical history that participants themselves reported in a screening survey and a study questionnaire. In the prospective study, whole blood, serum and a nasopharyngeal or oropharyngeal swab were collected from each participant by mobile phlebotomists. Participants in the prospective study had the option to provide additional blood draws and questionnaires over a roughly 2-month period. Prospective study blood samples were shipped either frozen or at room temperature before DNA extraction. TCRbeta CDR3 regions were amplified from genomic DNA by means of the immunoSEQ Assay, a bias-controlled multiplex PCR. As for how the authors treated the data: The number of nucleated cells in each sample was estimated from the amplification of reference gene primers within the assay. To quantify the absolute abundance of each unique TCRbeta CDR3 rearrangement, sequence reads were collapsed and filtered. Productive Simpson clonality was computed per sample as the square root of Simpson's diversity index over productive rearrangements. TCRdb holds this immuneACCESS table with in-frame rearrangements only. Some clones are missing; in checked studies, unresolved V genes explain under half, and the rest has no known cause. V and J calls and clone size are copied from that table; D and trimming were computed from the DNA. Counted in this sample were roughly 250,000 clones; around 90% of them appeared once. The top ten clones comprise roughly 2% of the sample.

The chain employs TRBV7-9 and TRBJ2-7, with a tentative D gene TRBD1 over 6 matching bases. Sequenced sample: PBMCs or T cells enriched from blood (not recorded which). The clonotype originates from a woman aged 40 to 50 with acute COVID-19. The DNA sequence is TGTGCCAGCAGCTTGGGACACCGGTCCTACGAGCAGTACTTC. It encodes CASSLGHRSYEQYF.